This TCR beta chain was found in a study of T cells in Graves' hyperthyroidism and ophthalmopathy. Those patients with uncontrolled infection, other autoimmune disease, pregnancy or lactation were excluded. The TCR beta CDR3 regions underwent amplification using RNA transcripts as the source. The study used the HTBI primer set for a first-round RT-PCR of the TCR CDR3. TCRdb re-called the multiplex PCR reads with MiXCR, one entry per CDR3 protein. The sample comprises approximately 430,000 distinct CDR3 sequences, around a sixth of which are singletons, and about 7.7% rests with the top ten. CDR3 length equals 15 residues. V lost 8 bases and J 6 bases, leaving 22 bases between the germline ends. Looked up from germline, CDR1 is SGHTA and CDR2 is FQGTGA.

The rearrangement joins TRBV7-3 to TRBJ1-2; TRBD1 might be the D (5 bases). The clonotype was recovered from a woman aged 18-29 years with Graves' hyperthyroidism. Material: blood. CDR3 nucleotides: TGTGCCAGCCGCGCTGGGCCTCAGGGTAGGGATGGCTACACCTTC. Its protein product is CASRAGPQGRDGYTF.